Presented here are 7 T cell receptor beta chains from one specimen sequenced in a study of shared clonotypes between healthy human individuals. Data came from immunoSEQ multiplex PCR; TCRdb stores just in-frame clones and leaves some out. The repertoire consists of some 1 million clones, with 70% to 80% occurring once and the leading ten covering nearly 1.5%. What was sequenced was memory CD4+ T cells sorted from blood. Sample subset: CD45RA-negative fraction. The receptors stem from a man in his late teens or twenties in good health.

The rearrangement uses TRBV30 and TRBJ1-4; D may be TRBD1 (6 bases). Trimming took off 4 bases at V and 7 bases at J, with 16 bases between the two ends. Germline loops: CDR1 GTSNPN, CDR2 SVGIG (reference sequence). CDR3 length: 14 amino acids. CDR3 nucleotides: TGTGCCTGGACCCCTTGGGGGGCGGGTGAAAAACTGTTTTTT. As protein: CAWTPWGAGEKLFF.

The chain is built from TRBV19 and TRBJ2-2, with D possibly TRBD1 on 6 matching bases. Trimming removed 7 bases from V and 5 bases from J, with 14 bases in between. The CDR3 is 14 residues long. The germline V gene encodes CDR1 LNHDA and CDR2 SQIVND (reference sequence). The CDR3 spells CASNPGARTGELFF. In DNA, the CDR3 is TGTGCCAGTAACCCAGGGGCGAGAACCGGGGAGCTGTTTTTT.

Here the CDR3 DNA reads TGTGCCAGCAGTAGGACATGGAATTACAATGAGCAGTTCTTC. This codes for CASSRTWNYNEQFF. The chain recombines TRBV6-5 with TRBJ2-1; D is perhaps TRBD1 (5 bases). This CDR3 is built from 14 residues. Trimming stripped 5 bases from V and 4 bases from J, with 12 bases between. Germline loops: CDR1 MNHEY, CDR2 SVGAGI.

The chain is built from TRBV29-1 and TRBJ1-6, with 7 bases identical to TRBD1. The CDR3 spans 17 residues. Trimming cost V 2 bases and J 0 bases; bases outside gene matches: 7. In germline, CDR1 is SQVTM, CDR2 ANQGSEA. The CDR3 coding sequence is TGCAGCGTTGAATCTTCACAGGGGATCTCCTATAATTCACCCCTCCACTTT. This encodes CSVESSQGISYNSPLHF.

V usage is TRBV10-1 and J usage is TRBJ2-5, with 9 bases matching TRBD1. V dropped 4 bases and J dropped 7; count of bases not matched to a gene: 10. The CDR3 is 15 amino acids. CDR1 and CDR2 (germline): WNHNN, SYGVQD (reference sequence). The CDR3 DNA follows: TGCGCCAGCAGTGGACCGGACAGGGGAAAGGTGACCCAGTACTTC. Protein: CASSGPDRGKVTQYF.

With regard to this clone: Just one base apart from a much larger clone, this may be a read error. Additional DNA sequences in this sample encode the identical CDR3. The CDR3 spells CAWSRGGLYNEQFF. The CDR3 DNA is TGTGCCTGGAGTAGGGGCGGATTGTACAATGAGCAGTTCTTC. The rearrangement uses TRBV30 and TRBJ2-1; D might be TRBD1 (5 bases). V was shortened by 2 bases and J by 4 bases, with 12 bases between the two germline ends. Per germline, CDR1 GTSNPN and CDR2 SVGIG (reference sequence). The CDR3 has 14 residues. Looking up the rest from reference TRBV30 and TRBJ2-1 gives the full variable domain: SQTIHQWPATLVQPVGSPLSLECTVEGTSNPNLYWYRQAAGRGLQLLFYSVGIGQISSEVPQNLSASRPQDRQFILSSKKLLLSDSGFYLCAWSRGGLYNEQFFGPGTRLTVL.

The chain is built from TRBV7-9 and TRBJ2-3, with D possibly being TRBD1 or TRBD2 (6 bases each). V lost 5 bases and J 2 bases, leaving 17 bases between the germline ends. The CDR3 consists of 16 residues. Germline CDR1 and CDR2: SEHNR and FQNEAQ (reference sequence). The CDR3 sequence: CASSLAPGATTDTQYF. Here the CDR3 DNA reads TGTGCCAGCAGCCTCGCCCCGGGGGCCACCACAGATACGCAGTATTTT.